The rows below give T cell receptor beta chains drawn from one sample of a study of post-analysis software for immune sequencing data. TCRdb reprocessed the PCR reads via MiXCR and lists one record per CDR3 protein. The data show 170,000 or so distinct CDR3 sequences, with approximately 31% seen just once and roughly 1.6% held by the top ten. The sequenced sample was blood. The receptors were sampled from a girl between 5 and 17 years old with multiple sclerosis. CDR3s include the opening cysteine and the closing phenylalanine or tryptophan. Each record gives: V gene, J gene, clone size, D gene, CDR3 protein, CDR3 DNA. A D gene is named only where the DNA matches it firmly. The size field is filled for only some rows; it gives once, few, many or a size class.

TRBV7-8	TRBJ2-1	NA	TRBD1	CASSLGQERDEQFF	TGTGCCAGCAGCTTGGGACAGGAAAGAGATGAGCAGTTCTTC
TRBV12-3/TRBV12-4	TRBJ2-7	many	NA	CATAESPHYDEQYF	TGTGCCACCGCGGAGTCACCGCACTATGACGAGCAGTACTTC
TRBV5-1	TRBJ1-1	few	NA	CASSLGTAMNTEAFF	TGCGCCAGCAGCTTGGGGACAGCCATGAACACTGAAGCTTTCTTT
TRBV5-1	TRBJ2-3	many	TRBD1	CASSLSRDSLTDTQYF	TGCGCCAGCAGCTTGTCCCGGGACAGTCTCACAGATACGCAGTATTTT
TRBV20-1	TRBJ2-5	NA	NA	CSAAPSGGGEETQYF	TGCAGTGCTGCTCCTTCCGGGGGTGGGGAAGAGACCCAGTACTTC
TRBV4-2	TRBJ1-2	NA	NA	CASSEKGSYGYTF	TGTGCCAGCAGCGAGAAGGGCAGCTATGGCTACACCTTC
TRBV12-3/TRBV12-4	TRBJ2-2	few	TRBD2	CASSLNGRDTGELFF	TGTGCCAGCAGTTTAAACGGGAGGGACACCGGGGAGCTGTTTTTT
TRBV10-3	TRBJ2-6	many	TRBD1	CAISGTGTGGTGANVLTF	TGTGCCATCAGTGGTACCGGGACAGGGGGTACTGGGGCCAACGTCCTGACTTTC
TRBV7-2	TRBJ1-4	few	NA	CASSSLGMSGEKLFF	TGTGCCAGCAGCTCCCTCGGGATGTCGGGTGAAAAACTGTTTTTT
TRBV28	TRBJ2-5	many	NA	CASSLVDHGAQETQYF	TGTGCCAGCAGTTTGGTGGACCACGGGGCCCAAGAGACCCAGTACTTC
TRBV4-1	TRBJ2-3	many	TRBD1	CASSQGTGGTDTQYF	TGCGCCAGCAGCCAAGGTACAGGGGGCACAGATACGCAGTATTTT
TRBV10-3	TRBJ2-7	many	NA	CTMGYSYEQYF	TGCACAATGGGGTACTCCTACGAGCAGTACTTC
TRBV28	TRBJ2-1	NA	NA	CASSLLGTAVEGEQFF	TGTGCCAGCAGCCTACTTGGGACGGCGGTAGAAGGTGAGCAGTTCTTC
TRBV3-1	TRBJ2-5	NA	NA	CAGSQDRSGRYQETQYF	TGTGCCGGCAGCCAAGATAGGAGCGGGCGGTACCAAGAGACCCAGTACTTC
TRBV12-3/TRBV12-4	TRBJ1-2	few	NA	CASSSGQKGYGYTF	TGTGCCAGCAGTTCGGGACAAAAAGGCTATGGCTACACCTTC
TRBV2	TRBJ1-3	NA	NA	CASRQVVGNTIYF	TGTGCCAGCAGACAGGTGGTTGGAAACACCATATATTTT
TRBV12-3/TRBV12-4	TRBJ2-5	NA	NA	CASRMTDPLTQYF	TGTGCCAGCAGGATGACAGATCCGTTGACCCAGTACTTC
TRBV20-1	TRBJ1-2	NA	TRBD1	CSAGPGRRGKVNYGYTF	TGCAGTGCTGGCCCCGGCCGCAGGGGGAAAGTAAACTATGGCTACACCTTC
TRBV10-1	TRBJ2-7	NA	TRBD2	CASSEGAGGNEQYF	TGCGCCAGCAGTGAGGGAGCGGGAGGAAACGAGCAGTACTTC
TRBV19	TRBJ1-6	few	TRBD1	CASRPGQGYSPLHF	TGTGCCAGCCGACCGGGACAGGGGTATTCACCCCTCCACTTT
TRBV12-3/TRBV12-4	TRBJ2-3	few	NA	CASSSFDTTSTDTQYF	TGTGCCAGCAGTTCCTTCGACACTACTAGCACAGATACGCAGTATTTT
TRBV20-1	TRBJ2-7	many	TRBD2	CSAYKAGGLFYEQYF	TGCAGTGCTTATAAAGCGGGAGGGCTTTTCTACGAGCAGTACTTC
TRBV5-1	TRBJ1-2	many	TRBD1	CASFLPGTGLEGYTF	TGCGCCAGTTTCCTACCCGGGACAGGGCTGGAGGGCTACACCTTC
TRBV5-1	TRBJ2-5	NA	TRBD1	CASSSQTGQETQYF	TGCGCCAGCAGCTCCCAGACAGGGCAAGAGACCCAGTACTTC
TRBV25-1	TRBJ2-5	many	TRBD2	CASSEQTSGETQYF	TGTGCCAGCAGTGAGCAGACTAGCGGAGAGACCCAGTACTTC
TRBV5-1	TRBJ1-2	many	NA	CASSLGTETNYGYTF	TGCGCCAGCAGCTTGGGGACAGAGACTAACTATGGCTACACCTTC
TRBV5-6	TRBJ1-5	few	NA	CASSWRQPQHF	TGTGCCAGCAGCTGGCGGCAGCCCCAGCATTTT
TRBV6-6	TRBJ1-3	few	NA	CASSLARRSGNTIYF	TGTGCCAGCAGCCTCGCACGGCGCTCTGGAAACACCATATATTTT
TRBV20-1	TRBJ2-7	many	TRBD2	CSAVGREGYEQYF	TGCAGTGCGGTAGGAAGGGAGGGGTACGAGCAGTACTTC
TRBV5-6	TRBJ2-6	NA	TRBD2	CASSLQTSGTF	TGTGCCAGCAGCCTCCAGACTAGCGGGACTTTC
TRBV29-1	TRBJ2-1	many	TRBD2	CSVDGLAGVVQFF	TGCAGCGTTGACGGACTAGCGGGAGTTGTGCAGTTCTTC
TRBV7-9	TRBJ2-7	NA	TRBD2	CASSLDSGFSYEQYF	TGTGCCAGCAGCTTAGATAGCGGGTTCTCCTACGAGCAGTACTTC
TRBV7-3	TRBJ2-3	many	NA	CASSLDSRADTQYF	TGTGCCAGCAGCCTGGACTCACGCGCAGATACGCAGTATTTT
TRBV7-9	TRBJ2-7	few	NA	CASSLLSSGAYEQYF	TGTGCCAGCAGCTTATTGTCCAGCGGAGCCTACGAGCAGTACTTC
TRBV11-2	TRBJ1-4	few	TRBD1	CASSHLRDRDEKLFF	TGTGCCAGCAGTCATCTCCGGGACAGGGATGAAAAACTGTTTTTT
TRBV14	TRBJ2-7	many	NA	CASSQRRPGVHEQYF	TGTGCCAGCAGCCAAAGACGTCCCGGGGTCCACGAGCAGTACTTC
TRBV20-1	TRBJ2-7	many	NA	CSAGADTTSYEQYF	TGCAGTGCTGGAGCCGACACGACTTCCTACGAGCAGTACTTC
TRBV5-1	TRBJ2-1	many	NA	CASSQAGLYNEQFF	TGCGCCAGCAGTCAAGCGGGCTTATACAATGAGCAGTTCTTC
TRBV10-3	TRBJ2-1	few	TRBD2	CAISSSGSRNEQFF	TGTGCCATCAGCTCGAGCGGGAGTAGGAATGAGCAGTTCTTC
TRBV20-1	TRBJ2-3	many	TRBD2	CSAQGTSGISSDTQYF	TGCAGTGCTCAAGGGACTAGCGGGATAAGCTCAGATACGCAGTATTTT
TRBV5-1	TRBJ2-7	many	NA	CASSLSPGTYEQYF	TGCGCCAGCAGCTTAAGTCCAGGGACCTACGAGCAGTACTTC